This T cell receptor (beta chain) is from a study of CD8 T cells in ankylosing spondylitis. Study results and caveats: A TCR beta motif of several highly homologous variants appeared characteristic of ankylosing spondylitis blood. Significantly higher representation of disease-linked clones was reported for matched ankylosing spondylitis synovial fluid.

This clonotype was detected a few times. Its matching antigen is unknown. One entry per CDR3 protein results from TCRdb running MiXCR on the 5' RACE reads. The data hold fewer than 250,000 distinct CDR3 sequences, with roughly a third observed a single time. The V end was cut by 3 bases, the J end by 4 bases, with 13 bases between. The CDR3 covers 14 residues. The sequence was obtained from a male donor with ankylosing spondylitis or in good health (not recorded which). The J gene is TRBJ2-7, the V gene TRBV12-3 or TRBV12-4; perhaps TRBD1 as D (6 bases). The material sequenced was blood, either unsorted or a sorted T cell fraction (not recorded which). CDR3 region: CASSFEGVGYEQYF. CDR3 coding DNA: TGTGCCAGCAGTTTCGAGGGGGTCGGGTACGAGCAGTACTTC.